A single sample is the source of the 25 T cell receptor beta chains below, sequenced in a study of T cell responses to AZD1222 COVID-19 vaccine (dated by TCRdb to 2020 to 2023). Library construction relied on the immunoSEQ multiplex PCR assay. This is the immuneACCESS table as TCRdb keeps it, with only in-frame sequences that have V and J called. A part of the clones is gone; compared with another copy, unresolved V genes explain less than half, and the rest is unexplained. A total of 95,000 or so clones appear in this sample, about 88% of them only once. The ten largest make up 2.8% of the sample. This specimen's time point label, interpreted: baseline before first vaccination. Sequences were derived from peripheral blood, sampled on day 0 of AZD1222 vaccination. These receptors all stem from an adult in good health.

Details on this clone: One end of the junction fails to match germline, which may point to a read error. The rearrangement joins TRBV5-1 to TRBJ1-2, with unresolved D. Germline CDR1 reads SGHRS; CDR2 reads YFSETQ. CDR3 length: 14 amino acids. Written as DNA, the CDR3 is TGCGCCAGCAGCCGCGAGGGCGACCACTATGACTACACCTTC. It is translated as CASSREGDHYDYTF.

V gene TRBV5-4 combines with J gene TRBJ1-1; maybe TRBD1 (6 bases). V lost 10 bases to trimming and J lost 5 bases, with 12 bases between them. This CDR3 spans 11 amino acids. Germline V gene data show CDR1 as SGHNT and CDR2 as YYREEE (reference sequence). The CDR3 spells CASQGGTEAFF. The CDR3 region has the DNA TGTGCCTCCCAAGGGGGAACTGAAGCTTTCTTT.

The CDR3 loop is CASRRTTSTDTQYF. The CDR3 coding sequence is TGCGCCAGCAGACGGACAACTAGCACAGATACGCAGTATTTT. This chain links TRBV5-1 with TRBJ2-3, with D possibly being TRBD1 (5 bases). V was pared by 5 bases and J by 0 bases, with 10 bases between. The CDR3 is 14 amino acids. Germline lookup yields CDR1 SGHRS and CDR2 YFSETQ.

V and J are TRBV10-2 and TRBJ1-1; the D is unclear. Trimming removed 4 bases at V and 3 bases at J, with 9 bases between. Germline lookup yields CDR1 WSHSY and CDR2 SAAADI. The CDR3 loop spans 13 amino acids. CDR3 amino acids: CASSGQEDTEAFF. The CDR3 nucleotides are TGCGCCAGCAGTGGGCAGGAAGACACTGAAGCTTTCTTT.

This chain connects TRBV3-1 (or the pseudogene TRBV3-2) to TRBJ2-5; D is perhaps TRBD1 (5 bases). V lost 0 bases to trimming and J lost 6 bases, with 11 bases between them. The CDR3 spans 14 residues. Germline V gives CDR1 LGHDT, CDR2 YNNKEL (reference sequence). This CDR3 reads CASSQDVQGKTQYF. CDR3 DNA: TGTGCCAGCAGCCAAGATGTGCAGGGCAAGACCCAGTACTTC.

This clone is a singleton in its sample. The chain couples TRBV6-6 to TRBJ2-7; maybe TRBD2 (5 bases). CDR1 is MNHNY and CDR2 is SVGAGI in the germline V gene (reference sequence). Trimming removed 2 bases at V and 0 bases at J, with 11 bases between. The CDR3 contains 15 residues. For the CDR3, the DNA is TGTGCCAGCAGTTACCGGACTGTTCTCTCCTACGAGCAGTACTTC. Its protein is CASSYRTVLSYEQYF.

This clone was found once. This chain joins TRBV6-6 and TRBJ1-1; 7 positions agree with TRBD1. V lost 1 base, J lost 5 bases, and 10 bases stayed unmatched. Germline V gene sequence: CDR1 MNHNY, CDR2 SVGAGI (reference sequence). The CDR3 runs 16 residues. CDR3 DNA: TGTGCCAGCAGTTACTTTGGGGAGGGGGCTAGGACTGAAGCTTTCTTT. Translated: CASSYFGEGARTEAFF.

About this clone: The sample carries other DNA sequences with the same CDR3. V usage is TRBV7-9 and J usage is TRBJ1-5; no clear D. The CDR3 length is 15 residues. Germline V gene data show CDR1 as SEHNR and CDR2 as FQNEAQ (reference sequence). The V gene lost 1 base and the J gene lost 0 bases, with 7 bases spanning the gap. The CDR3 DNA reads TGTGCCAGCAGCTTAGGAGGGTATAGCAATCAGCCCCAGCATTTT. Protein product: CASSLGGYSNQPQHF.

This clone occurred once. This chain links TRBV13 with TRBJ2-1; no definite D call. The CDR3 length is 11 residues. V gave up 2 bases and J gave up 10 bases, with 6 bases separating them. CDR1 PRHDT and CDR2 FYEKMQ come from the germline V gene (reference sequence). The CDR3 here is CASSLIGEQFF. In DNA form, the CDR3 reads TGTGCCAGCAGCTTAATAGGCGAGCAGTTCTTC.

This rearrangement joins TRBV5-3 to TRBJ2-7; D may correspond to TRBD1 or TRBD2 (5 bases each). TRBV5-3 is an ORF; its function is uncertain. The CDR3 consists of 11 residues. Trimming pared 4 bases from V and 6 bases from J, leaving 8 bases between. The CDR3 is CARSGGGEQYF. DNA for the CDR3: TGTGCCAGAAGCGGTGGGGGCGAGCAGTACTTC.

The J gene is TRBJ1-3, the V gene TRBV4-1, with a possible D match to TRBD1 (6 bases). Trimming cost V 6 bases and J 2 bases, with 11 bases left between them. CDR1 MGHRA and CDR2 YSYEKL come from the germline V gene. The CDR3 sequence is 14 residues long. This chain's CDR3 is CASSKTGTGNTIYF. The CDR3 DNA reads TGCGCCAGCAGTAAAACAGGGACTGGAAACACCATATATTTT.

This chain links TRBV11-3 with TRBJ1-4; D not resolved. Germline lookup yields CDR1 SGHNT and CDR2 YENEEA. V lost 5 bases and J 5 bases, leaving 15 bases between the germline ends. The CDR3 totals 15 residues. DNA of the CDR3: TGTGCCAGCAGCCGGCTGGGCAGCCCCAATGAAAAACTGTTTTTT. Translation gives CASSRLGSPNEKLFF.

This clone came up once. The rearrangement links TRBV6-5 to TRBJ1-6, with 11 bases identical to TRBD1. CDR1 is MNHEY, CDR2 SVGAGI, per germline. V trimming: 6 bases; J trimming: 11 bases; junction bases outside the gene matches: 3. There are 13 residues in the CDR3. The CDR3 spells CASSRDRGTPLHF. In DNA form, the CDR3 reads TGTGCCAGCAGCCGGGACAGGGGGACACCCCTCCACTTT.

This rearrangement joins TRBV20-1 to TRBJ1-2; D unclear. The V and J ends lost 5 bases and 8 bases respectively, with 12 bases between them. This CDR3 is built from 11 residues. From germline, CDR1 is DFQATT and CDR2 SNEGSKA (reference sequence). CDR3 coding DNA: TGCAGTGCTCGCCAAAGTTTGGGCTACACCTTC. Its translation: CSARQSLGYTF.

The V gene is TRBV21-1, the J gene TRBJ2-5. TRBV21-1 is noted as a pseudogene. The CDR3 consists of 11 residues. Here the CDR3 reads CASRGQETQYF. The CDR3 bases are TGTGCCAGCAGGGGACAAGAGACCCAGTACTTC.

This chain uses TRBV6-5 with TRBJ1-1; D unclear. V lost 7 bases and J lost 3, with 12 bases in between. The CDR3 covers 13 residues. Germline V gene sequence: CDR1 MNHEY, CDR2 SVGAGI. CDR3 nucleotides: TGTGCCAGCACCCCCCGGGGAGACACTGAAGCTTTCTTT. It codes for CASTPRGDTEAFF.

The J gene is TRBJ2-1, the V gene TRBV6-6, with D uncertain. CDR1 is MNHNY and CDR2 is SVGAGI in the germline V gene (reference sequence). The CDR3 is 14 residues long. Trimming took 2 bases from V and 4 from J, leaving 9 bases between them. DNA for the CDR3: TGTGCCAGCAGTTACGGGCATCGGTACAATGAGCAGTTCTTC. Its protein product is CASSYGHRYNEQFF.

This rearrangement joins TRBV30 to TRBJ1-2; D is unresolved. From germline, CDR1 is GTSNPN and CDR2 SVGIG (reference sequence). The germline V and J ends were trimmed by 4 bases and 0 bases, with 9 bases remaining between them. CDR3 size: 13 residues. CDR3 sequence: CAWKDLPNYGYTF. The CDR3 DNA sequence: TGTGCCTGGAAGGACCTTCCTAACTATGGCTACACCTTC.

This chain joins TRBV2 and TRBJ1-1; TRBD1 matches at 8 bases. The CDR3 covers 16 residues. Per the germline V gene, CDR1 is SNHLY and CDR2 is FYNNEI. V lost 2 bases, J lost 4 bases, and 9 bases stayed unmatched. CDR3 coding DNA: TGTGCCAGCAGTGAAACCAGGACAGGGAGGAGCACTGAAGCTTTCTTT. It is translated as CASSETRTGRSTEAFF. Full variable domain (outside the CDR3, taken from reference TRBV2 and TRBJ1-1): EPEVTQTPSHQVTQMGQEVILRCVPISNHLYFYWYRQILGQKVEFLVSFYNNEISEKSEIFDDQFSVERPDGSNFTLKIRSTKLEDSAMYFCASSETRTGRSTEAFFGQGTRLTVV.

The genes are TRBV6-5 and TRBJ2-7, with 7 bases identical to TRBD2. The CDR3 runs to 15 residues. V was clipped by 7 bases and J by 3 bases; unmatched bases: 12. Germline lookup yields CDR1 MNHEY and CDR2 SVGAGI. In DNA, the CDR3 is TGTGCCAGCATCATGGGGGAGGGGAGAGTCTACGAGCAGTACTTC. It is translated as CASIMGEGRVYEQYF.

The rearrangement links TRBV5-1 to TRBJ1-2; D ambiguous. Germline lookup yields CDR1 SGHRS and CDR2 YFSETQ. The V end lost 4 bases, the J end lost 2 bases, and 9 bases lay between the germline ends. This CDR3 comprises 13 residues. The CDR3 DNA reads as TGCGCCAGCAGCGAGACACCGAACTATGGCTACACCTTC. It yields the protein CASSETPNYGYTF.

The chain recombines TRBV3-1 (or the pseudogene TRBV3-2) with TRBJ1-6, with TRBD1 matching over 7 bases. Germline V gene sequence: CDR1 LGHDT, CDR2 YNNKEL (reference sequence). This CDR3 spans 16 amino acids. V shed 1 base and J 7 bases; nucleotides not matched to a gene: 7. DNA of the CDR3: TGTGCCAGCAGCCAAGGTTCGGGACAGCGAAATTCACCCCTCCACTTT. It codes for CASSQGSGQRNSPLHF.

The chain uses TRBV6-5 and TRBJ1-1; TRBD1 matches at 8 bases. Per germline, CDR1 MNHEY and CDR2 SVGAGI. The CDR3 has 14 residues. V shed 6 bases and J 2 bases; nucleotides not matched to a gene: 5. The CDR3 coding sequence is TGTGCCAGCAGACGGACAGGGTTAAACACTGAAGCTTTCTTT. Amino acid sequence: CASRRTGLNTEAFF.

CDR3 protein: CASSGGQGAGYTGELFF. DNA of the CDR3: TGCGCCAGCAGCGGCGGACAGGGGGCCGGCTACACCGGGGAGCTGTTTTTT. The chain uses TRBV5-1 and TRBJ2-2, with 11 bases identical to TRBD1. V shed 4 bases and J 3 bases; nucleotides not matched to a gene: 8. The V gene's germline CDR1 is SGHRS and CDR2 YFSETQ. This CDR3 contains 17 residues.

The chain has TRBV5-4 and TRBJ2-4, with D perhaps given as TRBD1 or TRBD2 (5 bases each). CDR3 size: 15 residues. The germline CDR1 and CDR2 sequences are SGHNT and YYREEE (reference sequence). The V end was cut by 0 bases, the J end by 6 bases, with 13 bases between. The CDR3 reads CASSLDQSRGNIQYF. The CDR3 DNA reads as TGTGCCAGCAGCTTGGACCAATCGAGGGGAAACATTCAGTACTTC.